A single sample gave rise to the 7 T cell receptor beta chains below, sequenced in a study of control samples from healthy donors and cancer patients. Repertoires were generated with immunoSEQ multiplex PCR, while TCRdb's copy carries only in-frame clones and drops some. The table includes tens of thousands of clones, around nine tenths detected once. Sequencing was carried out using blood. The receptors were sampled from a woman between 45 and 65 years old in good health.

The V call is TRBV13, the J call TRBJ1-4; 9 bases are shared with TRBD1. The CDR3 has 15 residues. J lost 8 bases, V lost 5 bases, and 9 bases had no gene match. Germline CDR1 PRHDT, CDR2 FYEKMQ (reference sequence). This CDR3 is CASSHRDRAREKLFF. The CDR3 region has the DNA TGTGCCAGCAGCCACAGGGACAGGGCGAGGGAAAAACTGTTTTTT.

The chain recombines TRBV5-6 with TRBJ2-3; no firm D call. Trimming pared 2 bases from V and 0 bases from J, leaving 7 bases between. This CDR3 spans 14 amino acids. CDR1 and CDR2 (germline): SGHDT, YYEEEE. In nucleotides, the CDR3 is TGTGCCAGCAGCTTCAGATCCAGCACAGATACGCAGTATTTT. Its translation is CASSFRSSTDTQYF.

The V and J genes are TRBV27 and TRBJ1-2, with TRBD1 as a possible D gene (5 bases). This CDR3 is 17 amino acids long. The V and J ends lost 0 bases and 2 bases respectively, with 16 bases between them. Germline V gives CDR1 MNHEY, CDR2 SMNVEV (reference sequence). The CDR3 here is CASSLSGNPGLNYGYTF. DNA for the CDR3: TGTGCCAGCAGTTTATCGGGGAATCCGGGACTGAACTATGGCTACACCTTC.

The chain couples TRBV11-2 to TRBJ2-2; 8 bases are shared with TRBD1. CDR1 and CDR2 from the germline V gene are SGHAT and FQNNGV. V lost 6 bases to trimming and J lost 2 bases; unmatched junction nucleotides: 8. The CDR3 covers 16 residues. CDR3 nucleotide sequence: TGTGCCAGCAGATTTACAGGGGGGCTAAACACCGGGGAGCTGTTTTTT. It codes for CASRFTGGLNTGELFF. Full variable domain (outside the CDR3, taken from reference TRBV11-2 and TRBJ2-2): EAGVAQSPRYKIIEKRQSVAFWCNPISGHATLYWYQQILGQGPKLLIQFQNNGVVDDSQLPKDRFSAERLKGVDSTLKIQPAKLEDSAVYLCASRFTGGLNTGELFFGEGSRLTVL.

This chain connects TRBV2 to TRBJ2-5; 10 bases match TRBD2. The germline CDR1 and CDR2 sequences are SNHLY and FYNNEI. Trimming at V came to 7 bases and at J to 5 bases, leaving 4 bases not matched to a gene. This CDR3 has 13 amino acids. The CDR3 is CASISGGAETQYF. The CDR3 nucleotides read TGTGCCAGCATCAGCGGGGGGGCGGAGACCCAGTACTTC.

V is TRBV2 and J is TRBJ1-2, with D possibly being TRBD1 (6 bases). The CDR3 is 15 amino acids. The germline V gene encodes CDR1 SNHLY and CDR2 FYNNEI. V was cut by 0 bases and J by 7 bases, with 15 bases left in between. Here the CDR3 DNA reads TGTGCCAGCAGTGAAGCGCTCAGTGGGACAAGTGGCTACACCTTC. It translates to CASSEALSGTSGYTF.

CDR3 nucleotide sequence: TGTGCCAGCAGCTGGACAGGGGGCGGGAACACTGAAGCTTTCTTT. It specifies CASSWTGGGNTEAFF. The chain couples TRBV7-2 to TRBJ1-1; TRBD1 matches at 11 bases. The germline CDR1 and CDR2 sequences are SGHTA and FQGNSA. This CDR3 has 15 residues. The V segment lost 4 bases and the J segment 1 base; nucleotides outside the gene matches: 2.